This TCR beta chain was obtained from a study of neurological immune-mediated disorders. This clonotype was observed many times. Germline V gene lookup returns CDR1 SGHRS and CDR2 YFSETQ. This CDR3 has 14 amino acids. V was clipped by 7 bases and J by 1 base, with 11 bases between them. Time point reported: longitudinal time-point 3. TCRdb re-called the 5' RACE reads through MiXCR, storing one row per CDR3 protein. Of under 100,000 distinct CDR3 sequences listed, around 4% are singletons. This TCR derives from a woman aged 55-75 years with multiple sclerosis. Sample: PBMCs. This chain links TRBV5-1 with TRBJ2-2; possibly TRBD1 or TRBD2 for D (5 bases each). The CDR3 spells CASGGTGNTGELFF. In nucleotides, the CDR3 is TGCGCCAGCGGGGGAACAGGGAACACCGGGGAGCTGTTTTTT.